The subject of this entry is one T cell receptor (beta chain). The entry originates in a study of blood T cell repertoires in COVID-19. Profiling relied on immunoSEQ multiplex PCR, and the TCRdb table lists in-frame clones only, not all of them. The repertoire includes more than 75,000 clones, 85% to 90% of them detected once, and roughly 7.4% sits in the top ten. Germline CDR1 MNHEY, CDR2 SMNVEV (reference sequence). The CDR3 has 16 amino acids. With 5 bases removed from V and 2 bases from J, the gap between germline ends came to 16 bases. This rearrangement joins TRBV27 to TRBJ2-4; D possibly corresponds to TRBD2 (7 bases). The sequence was collected from a woman aged 70-85 years with acute or convalescent COVID-19. Sequencing used peripheral blood. CDR3 sequence reads: CASSRPGGPSKNIQYF. CDR3 DNA sequence: TGTGCCAGCAGTAGACCCGGGGGGCCATCCAAAAACATTCAGTACTTC.